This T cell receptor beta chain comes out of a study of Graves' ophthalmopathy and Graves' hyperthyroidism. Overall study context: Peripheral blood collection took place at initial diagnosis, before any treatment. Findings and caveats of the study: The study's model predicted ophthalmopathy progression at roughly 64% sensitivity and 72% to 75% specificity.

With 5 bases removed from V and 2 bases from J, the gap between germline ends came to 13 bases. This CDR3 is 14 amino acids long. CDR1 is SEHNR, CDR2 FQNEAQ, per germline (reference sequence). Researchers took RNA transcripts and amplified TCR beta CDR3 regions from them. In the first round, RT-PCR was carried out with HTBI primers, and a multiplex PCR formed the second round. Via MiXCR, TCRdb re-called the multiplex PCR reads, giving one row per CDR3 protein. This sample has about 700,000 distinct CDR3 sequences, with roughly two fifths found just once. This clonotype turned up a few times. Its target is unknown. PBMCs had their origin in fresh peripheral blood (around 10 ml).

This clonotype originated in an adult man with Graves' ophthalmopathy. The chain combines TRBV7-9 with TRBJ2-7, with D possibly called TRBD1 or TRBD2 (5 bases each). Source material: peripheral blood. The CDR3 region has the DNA TGTGCCAGCAGCCCAGGGTGGGGACCCTACGAGCAGTACTTC. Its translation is CASSPGWGPYEQYF.